These T cell receptor beta chains were read from a single sample in a study of blood T cell repertoires in COVID-19. Measured with immunoSEQ multiplex PCR; TCRdb has only the in-frame clones, and not every one. Of 25,000 to 35,000 clones listed, approximately 90% are singletons. The sequencing sample was made of peripheral blood. Every receptor here comes from a human donor in a cohort sampled during active COVID-19. Both conserved end residues are part of each CDR3. Fields, in order: D gene, clone size, J gene, V gene, CDR3 DNA, CDR3 protein. D genes are given only for firm matches. Clone size is shown for a subset of rows, as once, few, many or a class of expanded clone.

>.|.|TRBJ2-6|TRBV10-2
TGCGCCAGCACCTCTGACAGCTTCCTCTCTGGGGCCAACGTCCTGACTTTC
CASTSDSFLSGANVLTF
>.|.|TRBJ1-2|TRBV19
TGTGCCAGTAGTAGCCAGGGGCCCTTGATTAACTATGGCTACACCTTC
CASSSQGPLINYGYTF
>.|few|TRBJ2-5|TRBV6-5
TGTGCCAGCGGGAGCCCCCGATCGGAGACCCAGTACTTC
CASGSPRSETQYF
>TRBD1|.|TRBJ1-5|TRBV10-3
TGTGCCACCTCTACGACAGGGGATAATCAGCCCCAGCATTTT
CATSTTGDNQPQHF
>.|once|TRBJ2-7|TRBV12-3/TRBV12-4
TGTGCCAGCAGTTCCACTCGCGCCCACGAGCAGTACTTC
CASSSTRAHEQYF
>.|.|TRBJ1-2|TRBV25-1
TGTGCCAGCAGTGGGCAGGTCACAGCCTATGGCTACACCTTC
CASSGQVTAYGYTF
>TRBD1|.|TRBJ2-6|TRBV9
TGTGCCAGCAGCGAACCCCTTGGGACAGGTCTCTCTGGGGCCAACGTCCTGACTTTC
CASSEPLGTGLSGANVLTF
>.|.|TRBJ1-5|TRBV29-1
TGCAGCGTTGAGAAGAAGGGAGGCTTTCATAGCAATCAGCCCCAGCATTTT
CSVEKKGGFHSNQPQHF
>TRBD2|.|TRBJ2-5|TRBV7-6
TGTGCCAGCAGCTTAGAGTGGGGACTAGGGGGGGAGACCCAGTACTTC
CASSLEWGLGGETQYF
>TRBD1|.|TRBJ1-2|TRBV19
TGTGCCAGTAGTATATCAAGACAGGGGGGCCTCTATGGCTACACCTTC
CASSISRQGGLYGYTF
>.|.|TRBJ2-1|TRBV2
TGTGCCAGCGAGGGAAGCTCCTACAATGAGCAGTTCTTC
CASEGSSYNEQFF
>.|once|TRBJ2-3|TRBV28
TGTGCCAGCAGCCCGCCCCTGACAGGGACTAGCACAGATACGCAGTATTTT
CASSPPLTGTSTDTQYF
>TRBD1|.|TRBJ2-7|TRBV15
TGTGCCACCAGCGACAAAACAGGGGCCCCAGGCGAGCAGTACTTC
CATSDKTGAPGEQYF
>TRBD2|.|TRBJ2-5|TRBV3-1/TRBV3-2
TGTGCCAGCAGCCAAGACACTAGCGGGAGAGTGTGGCAAGAGACCCAGTACTTC
CASSQDTSGRVWQETQYF
>TRBD2|.|TRBJ2-1|TRBV4-2
TGTGCCAGCAGCCAATTCCGGGACTATAGTGCTGAGCAGTTCTTC
CASSQFRDYSAEQFF
>.|.|TRBJ2-7|TRBV20-1
TGCAGTGCAGAAGACAGCTACGAGCAGTACTTC
CSAEDSYEQYF
>TRBD2|once|TRBJ2-1|TRBV13
TGTGCCAGCAGCTTAAGACTAGCGGGAGATGAGCAGTTCTTC
CASSLRLAGDEQFF
>TRBD1|once|TRBJ1-4|TRBV5-1
TGCGCCAGCAGCCGGACAGGGGCAACTAATGAAAAACTGTTTTTT
CASSRTGATNEKLFF
>TRBD1|once|TRBJ2-7|TRBV30
TGTGCCTGGAGGCCGGGACAGGCCTACGAGCAGTACTTC
CAWRPGQAYEQYF
>TRBD1|.|TRBJ1-4|TRBV7-9
TGTGCCAGCAGCTGGGACAGGGGTGGAACTAATGAAAAACTGTTTTTT
CASSWDRGGTNEKLFF
>TRBD2|.|TRBJ2-1|TRBV30
TGTGCCTGGAGTGAACTAGCGGGATACAATGAGCAGTTCTTC
CAWSELAGYNEQFF
>.|.|TRBJ2-5|TRBV7-8
TGTGCCAGCAGCTTAGAGAGGTACCAAGAGACCCAGTACTTC
CASSLERYQETQYF
>.|.|TRBJ2-7|TRBV27
TGTGCCAGCAGTTTATCTGGGCCCTACGAGCAGTACTTC
CASSLSGPYEQYF
>.|.|TRBJ1-2|TRBV5-6
TGTGCCAGCAGCTTGGACACCTCTAACTATGGCTACACCTTC
CASSLDTSNYGYTF
>.|.|TRBJ1-4|TRBV27
TGTGCCAGCAGTTTAACCGGGACACAAAAACTGTTTTTT
CASSLTGTQKLFF
>.|.|TRBJ2-5|TRBV27
TGTGCCAGCAGGCCGGACAGCCGAGGGGCCCAGTACTTC
CASRPDSRGAQYF
>TRBD1|.|TRBJ2-1|TRBV18
TGTGCCAGCTCCCGAAAACCGGGACAGGGCCACAATGAGCAGTTCTTC
CASSRKPGQGHNEQFF
>TRBD1|.|TRBJ1-3|TRBV5-4
TGTGCCAGCAGTACATCCTACAGGGGGCTCAATATCGGGTCTGGAAACACCATATATTTT
CASSTSYRGLNIGSGNTIYF
>TRBD1|.|TRBJ2-1|TRBV13
TGTGCCAGCAGCTCCACGACAGGGCAAATCTACAATGAGCAGTTCTTC
CASSSTTGQIYNEQFF
>.|.|TRBJ1-2|TRBV5-1
TGCGCCAGCAGCCTCGCCCACGACAACCTACCCTATGGCTACACCTTC
CASSLAHDNLPYGYTF
>TRBD1|.|TRBJ2-1|TRBV5-4
TGTGCCAGCAGCTTCGGACAGGGGGCGTGGAATGAGCAGTTCTTC
CASSFGQGAWNEQFF
>.|.|TRBJ2-1|TRBV12-3/TRBV12-4
TGTGCCAGCAGTTTAGCCCGGGGTGAGCAGTTCTTC
CASSLARGEQFF
>TRBD1|.|TRBJ1-4|TRBV27
TGTGCCAGCAGTACCCGCGGAGGGGGGACCTCGACAGGGGATAATGAAAAACTGTTTTTT
CASSTRGGGTSTGDNEKLFF
>.|.|TRBJ1-5|TRBV19
TGTGCCAGTAGTCCCCCAGGCGTACAAGGGCCCCAGCATTTT
CASSPPGVQGPQHF
>.|.|TRBJ1-6|TRBV7-9
TGTGCCAGCGGACAGCTTAATTCACCCCTCCACTTT
CASGQLNSPLHF